These 2 T cell receptor beta chains originate from one sample sequenced in a study of shared clonotypes between healthy human individuals (dated by TCRdb to the early 2020s). CD8 naive samples consisted of CD45RO-negative cells that were positively selected for CCR7, yielding a CD45RA+CCR7+ population without TemRA cells. The method behind the library was the immunoSEQ multiplex PCR assay. Here the immuneACCESS table is served through TCRdb, limited to in-frame sequences with V and J called. Missing clones are a known gap in these copies; in checked studies unresolved V genes cover under half, and the rest lacks a known reason. For this sample there are 2 million to 2.5 million clones; about 92% appear just once. The leading ten clones occupy about 1.8% of the sample. The sample was naive CD8+ T cells from PBMCs. The cell subset or site label on this specimen signifies: CD45RA+CCR7+. The receptor source for this set is a man younger than 30 in good health. Some clones in this sample may be carry-over from other donors' samples.

V is TRBV9 and J is TRBJ2-1; 8 bases match TRBD2. CDR3 length equals 15 residues. Germline V gene data show CDR1 as SGDLS and CDR2 as YYNGEE. With V trimmed by 2 bases and J by 6 bases, 7 bases remained unmatched. CDR3 DNA: TGTGCCAGCAGCGTTGATAGCGGGATTTTCAATGAGCAGTTCTTC. Translating gives CASSVDSGIFNEQFF.

Here the CDR3 DNA reads TGTGCCAGCCAACCGGGACACCTCACCGGGGAGCTGTTTTTT. Translating gives CASQPGHLTGELFF. The chain joins TRBV6-5 to TRBJ2-2; D is perhaps TRBD1 (6 bases). Germline CDR1 MNHEY, CDR2 SVGAGI. The CDR3 runs 14 residues. V was clipped by 8 bases and J by 4 bases, with 14 bases between them.